Given below is one T cell receptor beta chain in context. Its antigen is still unknown. The data derive from a study of shared clonotypes between healthy human individuals. Points from the study as a whole: Represented diversity (both genetic and exposure-history) was limited by the small number of donors. A few donors showed sharing of about 4.8% of naive CD4 clonotypes.

The V and J ends lost 0 bases and 4 bases respectively, with 20 bases between them. The length of the CDR3 is 18 residues. Germline lookup yields CDR1 SGHRS and CDR2 YFSETQ. Original analysis: Filtering of immunoSEQ junctional sequences could not match full-length read filtering. Only in-frame clones appear in the TCRdb table, and some are missing; sequencing was by immunoSEQ multiplex PCR. Clone size and the V and J calls come from that table; the DNA yielded D and trimming. The sample consists of 2 million to 2.5 million clones, 93% of them appearing once. Sequencing input: naive CD4+ T cells from PBMCs. Subset reported: CD45RA+ positively selected. This TCR was recovered from a young man in good health. Some clones in this sample may be carry-over from other donors' samples. This chain connects TRBV5-1 to TRBJ1-3; D may be TRBD1 (5 bases). CDR3 coding DNA: TGCGCCAGCAGCTTGGTAGGTAGGGGCAGGGTCTGGGGAAACACCATATATTTT. Protein: CASSLVGRGRVWGNTIYF.